This T cell receptor (beta chain) was sequenced for a study of T-cell reconstitution after alpha-beta-depleted transplantation in children. Using unique molecular identifiers, the investigators prepared the TCRbeta library. In TCRdb, the PCR reads were re-called with MiXCR into one record per CDR3 protein. The sample has roughly 790,000 distinct CDR3 sequences, around 15% seen once. This clonotype appeared a few times. Its antigen is as yet unknown. Overall study results and limits: About two months after transplant, alpha-beta T cells reportedly came from several hundred expanded graft clones.

The CDR3 runs 14 residues. With 8 bases removed from V and 12 bases from J, the gap between germline ends came to 23 bases. The germline V gene encodes CDR1 SNHLY and CDR2 FYNNEI. This TCR came from a male patient aged 10 to 17 who had a stem cell transplant for acute lymphoblastic leukemia, so the T cells may come from the graft donor. This sequence joins TRBV2 and TRBJ2-1, with D perhaps TRBD2 (6 bases). The material was PBMCs, mostly from graft donor cells, obtained 360 days after TCRalphabeta/CD19-depleted stem cell transplant. The CDR3 DNA reads as TGTGCCAGCTTGGGGGAGGAGCGGGCATTTATGCAGTTCTTC. Encoded protein: CASLGEERAFMQFF. The full variable domain, its missing parts supplied by reference TRBV2 and TRBJ2-1, is EPEVTQTPSHQVTQMGQEVILRCVPISNHLYFYWYRQILGQKVEFLVSFYNNEISEKSEIFDDQFSVERPDGSNFTLKIRSTKLEDSAMYFCASLGEERAFMQFFGPGTRLTVL.